Below are 30 T cell receptor beta chains sequenced from a single sample in a study of shared clonotypes between healthy human individuals. The data were produced by immunoSEQ multiplex PCR, yet TCRdb's version contains in-frame clones alone and is incomplete. Of roughly 500,000 clones in the sample, around 85% are singletons; the top ten hold over 9.5%. Sequences were obtained from PBMCs. These receptors came from a woman between 40 and 55 years old in good health. Some clones in this sample may be carry-over from other donors' samples.

As to this clone: A far more abundant clone sits one base away, making this likely a read error. Other nucleotide sequences in the sample specify the same CDR3. CDR3 residues: CAWGGPTTNEKLFF. The CDR3 DNA is TGTGCCTGGGGGGGACCTACAACTAATGAAAAACTGTTTTTT. The rearrangement links TRBV30 to TRBJ1-4, with TRBD1 as a possible D gene (5 bases). V dropped 5 bases and J dropped 0 bases, with 10 bases sitting between them. The CDR3 is made up of 14 amino acids. Germline CDR1 is GTSNPN and CDR2 is SVGIG (reference sequence).

Details on this clone: With a far larger clone one base away, a read error is the likely cause. The V gene is TRBV11-2, the J gene TRBJ1-1; possibly TRBD1 for D (5 bases). The CDR3 length is 14 residues. The germline V and J ends were trimmed by 1 base and 4 bases, with 10 bases remaining between them. CDR1 and CDR2 (germline): SGHAT, FQNNGV. CDR3 in amino acids: CASSLGGSSTEAFF. As DNA, the CDR3 is TGTGCCAGCAGCTTAGGGGGGAGCAGCACTGAAGCTTTCTTT.

In regard to this clone: A far larger clone is only one base removed, so a read error is likely. Other DNA sequences in this specimen translate into the identical CDR3. This chain joins TRBV18 and TRBJ1-1; no definite D call. The CDR3 runs 13 residues. CDR1 and CDR2 from the germline V gene are KGHSH and LQKENI. V dropped 5 bases and J dropped 1 base, with 8 bases sitting between them. The CDR3 sequence: CASSGQSNTEAFF. CDR3 nucleotides: TGTGCCAGCTCAGGGCAGTCGAACACTGAAGCTTTCTTT.

In regard to this clone: Mismatch with germline at one junction end may stem from a read error. This sequence joins TRBV7-7 and TRBJ2-1; 9 nucleotides line up with TRBD1. The CDR3 has 16 amino acids. Germline CDR1 is SSHAT and CDR2 is FNYEAQ (reference sequence). The CDR3 DNA reads TGTGCTAGCAGCCCCGATCTGGGACAGGGTACGAATGAGCAGTTCTTC. Translated: CASSPDLGQGTNEQFF.

This chain's CDR3 is CASSTLAVYEQYF. CDR3 coding DNA: TGTGCCAGCAGCACACTAGCGGTCTACGAGCAGTACTTC. The chain combines TRBV7-9 with TRBJ2-7; 8 nucleotides line up with TRBD2. The CDR3 spans 13 residues. Germline CDR1 SEHNR, CDR2 FQNEAQ (reference sequence). The V gene end was trimmed by 5 bases and the J gene end by 3 bases; junction bases not matched to a gene: 3.

This clone was counted many times. The chain links TRBV7-8 to TRBJ2-1; D remains unclear. Per the germline V gene, CDR1 is SGHVS and CDR2 is FQNEAQ. The V end lost 5 bases, the J end lost 8 bases, and 10 bases lay between the germline ends. CDR3 length: 12 amino acids. CDR3 loop: CASSPKRYEQFF. The CDR3 region has the DNA TGTGCCAGCAGCCCGAAGAGGTATGAGCAGTTCTTC.

This sequence joins TRBV6-5 and TRBJ1-2; TRBD1 matches 8 bases. Germline lookup yields CDR1 MNHEY and CDR2 SVGAGI. Unmatched junction bases numbered 11, after V lost 2 bases and J lost 6 bases. The CDR3 contains 16 residues. The CDR3: CASSYPPGQALDGYTF. The DNA for the CDR3 is TGTGCCAGCAGTTACCCCCCGGGACAGGCACTCGATGGCTACACCTTC.

Turning to this clone: With only one base between it and a far larger clone, this is likely a read error. The chain has TRBV11-2 and TRBJ2-3, with 8 positions matching TRBD2. This CDR3 contains 17 residues. Germline V gives CDR1 SGHAT, CDR2 FQNNGV. The CDR3 DNA sequence: TGTGCCAGAAGCTTAGTCTGGCGGGAGGCCAACACAGATACGCAGTATTTT. Translation: CARSLVWREANTDTQYF.

The count of this clone is one. This chain links TRBV7-7 with TRBJ2-5, with TRBD2 matching 15 bases. Trimming cost V 5 bases and J 4 bases; bases outside gene matches: 11. Germline V lookup: CDR1 SSHAT, CDR2 FNYEAQ (reference sequence). The CDR3 has 18 residues. The CDR3 DNA reads TGTGCCAGCAGCCCTGGACTAGCGGGAGGGCCAGGTTCAGAGACCCAGTACTTC. It is translated as CASSPGLAGGPGSETQYF.

A note on this clone: The sample carries other DNA sequences with the same CDR3. The rearrangement uses TRBV29-1 and TRBJ2-1, with 9 bases lining up with TRBD1. This CDR3 has 14 residues. Germline V gene lookup returns CDR1 SQVTM and CDR2 ANQGSEA. V was pared by 5 bases and J by 0 bases, with 2 bases of the junction left unmatched. Here the CDR3 reads CSVQDRGSYNEQFF. CDR3 nucleotide sequence: TGCAGCGTTCAGGACAGGGGCTCCTACAATGAGCAGTTCTTC.

This clone was counted many times. The chain carries TRBV9 and TRBJ2-1; 9 nucleotides line up with TRBD2. With V trimmed by 0 bases and J by 1 base, 11 bases remained unmatched. Germline V CDR1 and CDR2: SGDLS, YYNGEE. This CDR3 contains 19 residues. In DNA form, the CDR3 reads TGTGCCAGCAGCGTAGGCTGGGGGGCTAGCGGGAAATCCTACAATGAGCAGTTCTTC. It encodes CASSVGWGASGKSYNEQFF.

V usage is TRBV30 and J usage is TRBJ1-1; 11 positions agree with TRBD1. Germline CDR1 and CDR2: GTSNPN and SVGIG (reference sequence). This CDR3 contains 16 residues. After removal of 4 bases from V and 5 bases from J, the junction contained 12 bases not matched to a gene. In DNA form, the CDR3 reads TGTGCCTGGACCAACCGCTGGGACAGGGGGTCTACTGAAGCTTTCTTT. Residues: CAWTNRWDRGSTEAFF.

On this clone: At one of its ends the junction is not consistent with the germline gene, which may arise from a read error. J is TRBJ2-7 and V is TRBV7-9; a weak D match, TRBD2 (6 bases). The CDR3 sequence is 19 residues long. Looked up from germline, CDR1 is SEHNR and CDR2 is FQNEAQ (reference sequence). CDR3 in DNA: TGTGCCAGCAGCTTAGCGGTGAGAACAGTGGGACTGGGGTCCTACGTGCAGTACTTC. Translated: CASSLAVRTVGLGSYVQYF.

This chain links TRBV5-1 with TRBJ2-7, with D perhaps matching TRBD2 (5 bases). V lost 0 bases and J 4 bases, leaving 11 bases between the germline ends. The CDR3 is made up of 14 amino acids. Per germline, CDR1 SGHRS and CDR2 YFSETQ. CDR3 sequence: CASSLELVPYEQYF. The CDR3 DNA is TGCGCCAGCAGCTTGGAACTAGTTCCGTACGAGCAGTACTTC. Full variable domain (rest looked up from reference TRBV5-1 and TRBJ2-7): KAGVTQTPRYLIKTRGQQVTLSCSPISGHRSVSWYQQTPGQGLQFLFEYFSETQRNKGNFPGRFSGRQFSNSRSEMNVSTLELGDSALYLCASSLELVPYEQYFGPGTRLTVT.

In its sample, this clone was seen many times. The gene calls are TRBV2 and TRBJ1-1; a possible D gene is TRBD1 (5 bases). This CDR3 comprises 16 residues. V lost 8 bases to trimming and J lost 7 bases, with 26 bases between them. Per the germline V gene, CDR1 is SNHLY and CDR2 is FYNNEI. The CDR3 region is CASHGVLGQGRGEAFF. In nucleotides, the CDR3 is TGTGCCAGCCATGGGGTTCTTGGGCAGGGTCGAGGTGAAGCTTTCTTT. The entire variable domain, with the rest obtained from reference TRBV2 and TRBJ1-1, is as follows: EPEVTQTPSHQVTQMGQEVILRCVPISNHLYFYWYRQILGQKVEFLVSFYNNEISEKSEIFDDQFSVERPDGSNFTLKIRSTKLEDSAMYFCASHGVLGQGRGEAFFGQGTRLTVV.

The chain has TRBV6-1 and TRBJ2-1, with 8 bases matching TRBD2. The CDR3 totals 14 residues. CDR1 is MNHNS and CDR2 is SASEGT in the germline V gene. The V gene end was trimmed by 8 bases and the J gene end by 3 bases; junction bases not matched to a gene: 6. The CDR3 DNA reads as TGTGCCAGCTCAGGACTAGCCGTCTACAATGAGCAGTTCTTC. Amino acids: CASSGLAVYNEQFF.

The V call is TRBV28, the J call TRBJ1-1; D ambiguous. The CDR3 is 13 amino acids. The ends were cut back, 3 bases at V and 1 base at J, with 6 bases in the middle. CDR1 MDHEN and CDR2 SYDVKM come from the germline V gene. The CDR3, as DNA: TGTGCCAGCAGTTTGAGTAGGAACACTGAAGCTTTCTTT. Translation: CASSLSRNTEAFF.

This chain uses TRBV6-4 with TRBJ2-1; D gene unclear. CDR1 and CDR2 from the germline V gene are MRHNA and SNTAGT. The CDR3 runs to 13 residues. The ends were cut back, 3 bases at V and 9 bases at J, with 12 bases in the middle. The CDR3 reads CASSERVSGEQFF. The DNA of the CDR3 is TGTGCCAGCAGTGAAAGGGTTTCCGGTGAGCAGTTCTTC.

The chain links TRBV25-1 to TRBJ2-1; 10 nucleotides align to TRBD2. The CDR3 totals 15 residues. J gave up 5 bases and V 3 bases, and 4 bases lay outside the gene matches. From germline, CDR1 is MGHDK and CDR2 SYGVNS. In nucleotides, the CDR3 is TGTGCCAGCAGTGACTGGACTAGCGGTGACAATGAGCAGTTCTTC. Residues: CASSDWTSGDNEQFF. The whole variable domain, remainder taken from reference TRBV25-1 and TRBJ2-1, is EADIYQTPRYLVIGTGKKITLECSQTMGHDKMYWYQQDPGMELHLIHYSYGVNSTEKGDLSSESTVSRIRTEHFPLTLESARPSHTSQYLCASSDWTSGDNEQFFGPGTRLTVL.

Comments on this clone: This may be a read error, as it is one base from a much larger clone. The V call is TRBV5-5, the J call TRBJ2-7, with D possibly being TRBD1 (6 bases). CDR3 size: 14 residues. CDR1 SGHKS and CDR2 YYEKEE come from the germline V gene (reference sequence). CDR3 nucleotide sequence: TGTACCAGCAGCTTGCGACGACAGGCCTACGAGCAGTACTTC. Its protein product is CTSSLRRQAYEQYF.

The chain is built from TRBV14 and TRBJ2-7; tentative D call: TRBD2 (5 bases). V lost 2 bases and J 1 base, leaving 9 bases between the germline ends. The CDR3 has 14 residues. Germline loops: CDR1 SGHDN, CDR2 FVKESK. The CDR3 DNA is TGTGCCAGCAGCCAATGGCGACTATCCTACGAGCAGTACTTC. Residues: CASSQWRLSYEQYF. Full variable domain (remainder filled in from reference TRBV14 and TRBJ2-7): EAGVTQFPSHSVIEKGQTVTLRCDPISGHDNLYWYRRVMGKEIKFLLHFVKESKQDESGMPNNRFLAERTGGTYSTLKVQPAELEDSGVYFCASSQWRLSYEQYFGPGTRLTVT.

The chain has TRBV28 and TRBJ2-1; TRBD2 matches at 15 bases. CDR1 and CDR2 from the germline V gene are MDHEN and SYDVKM. Trimming took 7 bases from V and 7 from J; bases not matched to a gene: 8. This CDR3 comprises 16 residues. CDR3 sequence: CASTLPGLAGGNEQFF. The CDR3 nucleotides are TGTGCCAGCACCCTCCCCGGACTAGCGGGAGGGAATGAGCAGTTCTTC.

The gene calls are TRBV10-3 and TRBJ1-2; 7 bases fit TRBD1. Per germline, CDR1 ENHRY and CDR2 SYGVKD. The V gene end was trimmed by 3 bases and the J gene end by 1 base; junction bases not matched to a gene: 5. There are 15 residues in the CDR3. The CDR3 reads CAISDRWTGNYGYTF. DNA for the CDR3: TGTGCCATCAGTGACCGGTGGACAGGTAACTATGGCTACACCTTC.

The chain carries TRBV10-2 and TRBJ1-5, with D possibly TRBD1 on 5 matching bases. The ends were cut back, 7 bases at V and 10 bases at J, with 14 bases in the middle. Looked up from germline, CDR1 is WSHSY and CDR2 is SAAADI. CDR3 length equals 12 residues. The CDR3 region has the DNA TGCGCCAGCAAGAAAAGAGGGGAACCCCAGCATTTT. It is translated as CASKKRGEPQHF.

In regard to this clone: Only one base separates this from a far larger clonotype, so it likely reflects a read error. The V gene is TRBV6-5, the J gene TRBJ1-2; 7 bases agree with TRBD1. V shed 6 bases and J 8 bases; nucleotides not matched to a gene: 6. The CDR3 runs to 12 residues. In germline, CDR1 is MNHEY, CDR2 SVGAGI. CDR3 nucleotide sequence: TGTGCCAGCAGCTCGGACAGGTTGGGCTACACCTTC. Translating it yields CASSSDRLGYTF.

The rearrangement joins TRBV9 to TRBJ2-5; D is perhaps TRBD2 (5 bases). Germline loops: CDR1 SGDLS, CDR2 YYNGEE. CDR3 size: 12 residues. Trimming took off 4 bases at V and 5 bases at J, with 9 bases between the two ends. DNA for the CDR3: TGTGCCAGCAGCTTAGCGATCGAGACCCAGTACTTC. The encoded protein is CASSLAIETQYF.

This rearrangement joins TRBV2 to TRBJ2-2; D gene uncertain. V lost 8 bases, J lost 1 base, and 11 bases lay in between. The germline V gene encodes CDR1 SNHLY and CDR2 FYNNEI. The CDR3 consists of 14 residues. The CDR3 sequence: CASLLYRNTGELFF. The CDR3 nucleotides are TGTGCCAGCCTACTATACCGGAACACCGGGGAGCTGTTTTTT.

Remarks on this clone: At one of its ends the junction is not consistent with the germline gene, which may arise from a read error. V is TRBV28 and J is TRBJ2-7; 11 bases map to TRBD1. This CDR3 has 15 residues. Germline CDR1 is MDHEN and CDR2 is SYDVKM. DNA of the CDR3: TGTGCTAGCAGGCCAGGGACAGGGGGTTCCTACGAGCAGTACTTC. Its protein is CASRPGTGGSYEQYF.

This sequence joins TRBV7-6 and TRBJ1-1; D remains ambiguous. Trimming removed 1 base from V and 2 bases from J, with 8 bases in between. The germline CDR1 and CDR2 sequences are SGHVS and FNYEAQ. The CDR3 is made up of 14 amino acids. The CDR3 is CASSLGRTNTEAFF. The CDR3 nucleotides read TGTGCCAGCAGCTTAGGGAGGACCAACACTGAAGCTTTCTTT.

The chain employs TRBV7-2 and TRBJ2-1, with D tentatively TRBD2 (6 bases). Trimming removed 0 bases from V and 3 bases from J, with 9 bases in between. Germline CDR1 reads SGHTA; CDR2 reads FQGNSA. The CDR3 covers 15 residues. As DNA, the CDR3 is TGTGCCAGCAGCTTAGCGACCGGGGGCTACAATGAGCAGTTCTTC. As protein: CASSLATGGYNEQFF.